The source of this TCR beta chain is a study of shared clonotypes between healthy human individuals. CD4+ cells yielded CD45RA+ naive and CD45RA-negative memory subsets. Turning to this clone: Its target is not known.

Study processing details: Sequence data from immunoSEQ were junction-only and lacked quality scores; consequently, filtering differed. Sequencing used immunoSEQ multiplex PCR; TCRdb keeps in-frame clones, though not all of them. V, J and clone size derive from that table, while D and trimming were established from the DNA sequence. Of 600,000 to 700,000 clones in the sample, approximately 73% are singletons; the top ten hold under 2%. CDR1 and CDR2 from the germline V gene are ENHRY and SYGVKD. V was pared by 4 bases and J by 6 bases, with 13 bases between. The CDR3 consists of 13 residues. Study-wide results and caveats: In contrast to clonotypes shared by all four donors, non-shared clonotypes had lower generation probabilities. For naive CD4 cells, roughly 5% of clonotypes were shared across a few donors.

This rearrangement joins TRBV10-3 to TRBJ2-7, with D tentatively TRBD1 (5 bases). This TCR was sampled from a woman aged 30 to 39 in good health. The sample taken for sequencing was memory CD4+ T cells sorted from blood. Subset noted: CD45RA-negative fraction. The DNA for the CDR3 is TGTGCCATCAGTGTCATAGGGGCCTTCGAGCAGTACTTC. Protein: CAISVIGAFEQYF.